What follows is one T cell receptor (beta chain) and its context. Its antigen remains unidentified. The sample holds no much larger clone one base away, and base qualities are not on file. The data derive from a study of blood T cell repertoires in COVID-19 (dated by TCRdb to the early 2020s). With respect to the entire study: Samples from collaborators originated in the United States, Italy and Spain and spanned both the acute and convalescent phases of COVID-19. The material from the prospective study consisted of cDNA or gDNA derived from T cells, B-cell-depleted T cells, or PBMCs. Deeply sampled blood TCRbeta repertoires from subjects exposed to, actively infected with, or recovered from COVID-19 were included in the dataset. The repertoires were made available in a free public database intended to serve as a resource for research on the immune response to SARS-CoV-2. The samples were drawn from the first 160 participants of the ongoing ImmuneRACE study and from over 950 subjects provided by 6 global collaborators. A de-identified subject ID, COVID-19 status, age in years and sex were almost always included in the sample metadata. Where HLA class I and class II types were available, the types were taken from metadata supplied by the sample provider, not from assay-based typing. The study at large found these results: Clinical and demographic metadata were provided uncurated, with the amount varying by source and participant.

Counted from cysteine to phenylalanine, this CDR3 has 15 amino acids. The CDR3 DNA has 45 bases and is translated from base 1. The CDR1 and CDR2 encoded by the germline V gene are SNHLY and FYNNEI. After removal of 5 bases from V and 3 bases from J, the junction retains 5 bases not matched to a gene. TCRbeta CDR3 regions were amplified from genomic DNA by means of the immunoSEQ Assay, a bias-controlled multiplex PCR. Under the source paper's analysis protocol: Within the assay, amplification of reference gene primers was used to estimate how many nucleated cells each sample contained. To quantify the absolute abundance of each unique TCRbeta CDR3 rearrangement, sequence reads were collapsed and filtered. For each sample, productive Simpson clonality was calculated as the square root of Simpson's diversity index across productive rearrangements. Drawn from immuneACCESS, this table holds only the in-frame rearrangements with V and J called that TCRdb kept. Clones are partly lost; checked studies trace under half to an unresolved V gene and leave the rest unexplained. That table is the source of V, J and clone size, and D and trimming were worked out from the DNA. The sample table lists more than 450,000 clones, approximately 90% of them with a count of one. The ten largest account for roughly 0.72% of the sample.

Enrolling through a virtual design, the prospective study's participants ranged in age from about 18 to 89 years and lived across about two dozen United States geographic areas. In the prospective study, cohorts were assigned on the basis of participant-reported clinical history obtained from a screening survey and a study questionnaire. Recovered participants in ImmuneRACE Cohort 3 were defined as having two consecutive negative NP/OP PCR tests, clearance from a healthcare professional, or resolution of symptoms. Mobile phlebotomists in the prospective study collected whole blood, serum and a nasopharyngeal or oropharyngeal swab from every participant. Over an approximately two-month period, participants in the prospective study had the option of providing additional blood draws and questionnaires. Prospective study blood samples were shipped either frozen or at room temperature before DNA extraction.

The sequence derives from a woman younger than 35 who had recovered from COVID-19. The chain employs TRBV2 and TRBJ2-3; a stretch of 10 junction bases matches TRBD2. The sample consisted of PBMCs or T cells enriched from blood (not recorded which). The CDR3 protein is CASSPLAGSTDTQYF. The sequenced DNA: TGTGCCAGCAGTCCACTAGCGGGGTCGACAGATACGCAGTATTTT.